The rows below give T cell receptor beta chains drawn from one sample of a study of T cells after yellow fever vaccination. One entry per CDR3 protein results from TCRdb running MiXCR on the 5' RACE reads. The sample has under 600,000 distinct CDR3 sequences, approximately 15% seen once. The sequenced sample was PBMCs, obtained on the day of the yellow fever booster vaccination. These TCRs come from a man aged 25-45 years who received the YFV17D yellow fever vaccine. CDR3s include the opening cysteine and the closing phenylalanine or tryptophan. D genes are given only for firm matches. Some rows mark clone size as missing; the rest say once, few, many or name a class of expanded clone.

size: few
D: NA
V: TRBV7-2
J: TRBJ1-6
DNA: TGTGCCAGCAGCGGGCCTCGGGGGGGGGTAAATTCACCCCTCCACTTT
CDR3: CASSGPRGGVNSPLHF

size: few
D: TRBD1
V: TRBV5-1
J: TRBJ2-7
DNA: TGCGCCAGCAGCATCTTCGGGACAGGGACGAGCTCCTACGAGCAGTACTTC
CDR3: CASSIFGTGTSSYEQYF

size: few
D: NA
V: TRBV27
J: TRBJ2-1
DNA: TGTGCCAGCAGTTCGGCGGGCGTTTACAATGAGCAGTTCTTC
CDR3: CASSSAGVYNEQFF

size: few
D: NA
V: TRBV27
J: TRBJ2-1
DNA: TGTGCCAGCAGTTTGAACGACGCCAGGGTTTCGTCGCAGTTCTTC
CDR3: CASSLNDARVSSQFF

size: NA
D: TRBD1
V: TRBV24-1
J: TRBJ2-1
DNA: TGTGCCACCTCCAACCGGGACAGGGGATTGAATGAGCAGTTCTTC
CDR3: CATSNRDRGLNEQFF

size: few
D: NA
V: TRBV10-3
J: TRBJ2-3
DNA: TGTGCCATCAGTGAGAACTCAGATACGCAGTATTTT
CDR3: CAISENSDTQYF

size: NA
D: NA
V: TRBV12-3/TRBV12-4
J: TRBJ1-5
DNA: TGTGCCAGCACCTTCGGCAGGACGGGGAGCAATCAGCCCCAGCATTTT
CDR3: CASTFGRTGSNQPQHF

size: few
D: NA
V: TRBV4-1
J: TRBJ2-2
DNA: TGCGCCAGCAGCCCAAACGGGGCCCGAAATAGCGGTACGAACACCGGGGAGCTGTTTTTT
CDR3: CASSPNGARNSGTNTGELFF

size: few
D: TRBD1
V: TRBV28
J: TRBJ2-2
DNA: TGTGCCAGCCTCCGGGACAGGGTCACCGGGGAGCTGTTTTTT
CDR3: CASLRDRVTGELFF

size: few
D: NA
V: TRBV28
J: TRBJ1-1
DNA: TGTGCCAGCAGTCCACCAGTGGGCAACACTGAAGCTTTCTTT
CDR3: CASSPPVGNTEAFF

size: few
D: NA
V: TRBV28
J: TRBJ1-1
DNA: TGTGCCAGCAGGTCACCGGATCGGACTGAAGCTTTCTTT
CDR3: CASRSPDRTEAFF

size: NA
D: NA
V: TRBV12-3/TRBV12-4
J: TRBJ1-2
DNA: TGTGCCAGCAGTTTACGGCGGGATGGCTACACCTTC
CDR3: CASSLRRDGYTF

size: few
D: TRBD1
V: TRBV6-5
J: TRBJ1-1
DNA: TGTGCCAGCAGTTACCCGGGACAGGGGCCGGGGGCTTTCTTT
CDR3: CASSYPGQGPGAFF

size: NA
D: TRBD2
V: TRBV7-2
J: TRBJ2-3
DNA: TGTGCCAGCAGCTTCGGCGGGAGTGTAGATACGCAGTATTTT
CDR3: CASSFGGSVDTQYF

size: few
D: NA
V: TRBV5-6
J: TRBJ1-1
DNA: TGTGCCAGCACCGTGGACCGCACTGAAGCTTTCTTT
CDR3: CASTVDRTEAFF

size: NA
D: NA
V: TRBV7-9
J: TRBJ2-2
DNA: TGTGCCAGGGGCCCTGGGGCTGGCACCGGGGAGCTGTTTTTT
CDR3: CARGPGAGTGELFF

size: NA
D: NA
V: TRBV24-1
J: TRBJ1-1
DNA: TGTGCCACCAGTGATTTAGCCCGGGTGGGTATGAACACTGAAGCTTTCTTT
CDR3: CATSDLARVGMNTEAFF

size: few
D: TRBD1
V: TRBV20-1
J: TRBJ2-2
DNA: TGCAGTGCTAGAGCCCAGAACAGGGGGCGTGAGGAGCTGTTTTTT
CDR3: CSARAQNRGREELFF

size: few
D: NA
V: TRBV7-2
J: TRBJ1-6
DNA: TGTGCCAGCAGTTCTAGCCCCAGCTCCTATAATTCACCCCTCCACTTT
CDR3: CASSSSPSSYNSPLHF

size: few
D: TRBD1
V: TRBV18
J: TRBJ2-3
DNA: TGTGCCAGCTCACCGGGACAGCTAACTTCTAGCACAGATACGCAGTATTTT
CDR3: CASSPGQLTSSTDTQYF

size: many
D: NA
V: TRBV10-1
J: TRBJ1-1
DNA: TGCGCCAGCAGTGAGTCCCGACGGTCTGAAGCTTTCTTT
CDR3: CASSESRRSEAFF

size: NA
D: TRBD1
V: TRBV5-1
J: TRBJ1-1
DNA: TGCGCCAGCAGTACACACCAGGGGGTAAACACTGAAGCTTTCTTT
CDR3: CASSTHQGVNTEAFF

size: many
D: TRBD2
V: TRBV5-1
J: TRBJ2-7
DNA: TGCGCCAGCAGCGGGACTAGTGGAAACCCCTACGAGCAGTACTTC
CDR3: CASSGTSGNPYEQYF

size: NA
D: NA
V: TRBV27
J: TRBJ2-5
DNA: TGTGCCAGCTCTTCCTTAGGGCAGGGGGAGGGGACCCAGTACTTC
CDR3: CASSSLGQGEGTQYF

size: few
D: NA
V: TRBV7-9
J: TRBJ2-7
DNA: TGTGCCGGTGGAAGGAGCTCCTACGAGCAGTACTTC
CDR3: CAGGRSSYEQYF

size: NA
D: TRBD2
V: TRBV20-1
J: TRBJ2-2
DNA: TGCAGTGCTAGTAAGAGGACTAGCGGGGACAACACCGGGGAGCTGTTTTTT
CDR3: CSASKRTSGDNTGELFF

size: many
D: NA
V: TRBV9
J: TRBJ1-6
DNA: TGTGCCAGCAGCGTAGGGGCGGGTAGCTCCTATAATTCACCCCTCCACTTT
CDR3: CASSVGAGSSYNSPLHF

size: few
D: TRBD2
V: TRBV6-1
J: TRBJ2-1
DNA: TGTGCCAGCAGCCCTGTCCTAGCGGGAGACTACAATGAGCAGTTCTTC
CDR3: CASSPVLAGDYNEQFF

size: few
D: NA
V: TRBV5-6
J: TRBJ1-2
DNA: TGTGCCAGCAGCTTATACGAACTTAGCCAGGGATATGGCTACACCTTC
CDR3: CASSLYELSQGYGYTF

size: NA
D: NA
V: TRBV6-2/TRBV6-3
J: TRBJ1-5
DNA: TGTGCCAGCACTCCCATGGGGTCGACGAGCAATCAGCCCCAGCATTTT
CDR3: CASTPMGSTSNQPQHF

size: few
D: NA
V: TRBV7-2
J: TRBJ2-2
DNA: TGTGCCAGCAGCTTAAACCGGCAAGGTGACACCGGGGAGCTGTTTTTT
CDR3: CASSLNRQGDTGELFF

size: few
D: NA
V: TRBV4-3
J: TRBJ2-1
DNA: TGCGCCAGCAGCCAACCGACAACGCAGTTCTTC
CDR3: CASSQPTTQFF

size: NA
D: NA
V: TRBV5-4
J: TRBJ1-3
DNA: TGTGCCAGCAGCTTAGGGCAGGGGCCTGGAAACACCATATATTTT
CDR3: CASSLGQGPGNTIYF

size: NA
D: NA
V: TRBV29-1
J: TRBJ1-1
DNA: TGCAGCGTTCTCCCCCGGGGCCTCATGAACACTGAAGCTTTCTTT
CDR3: CSVLPRGLMNTEAFF

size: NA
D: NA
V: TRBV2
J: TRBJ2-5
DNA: TGTGCCAGCAGTCCGGACCGGGCCCGAGAGACCCAGTACTTC
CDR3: CASSPDRARETQYF

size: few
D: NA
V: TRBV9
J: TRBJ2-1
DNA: TGTGCCAGCGCCGGGCGGGGTGGGGTTGAGCAGTTCTTC
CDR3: CASAGRGGVEQFF

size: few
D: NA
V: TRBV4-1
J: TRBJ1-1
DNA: TGCGCCAGCAGCCAAGTTATGAACACTGAAGCTTTCTTT
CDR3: CASSQVMNTEAFF

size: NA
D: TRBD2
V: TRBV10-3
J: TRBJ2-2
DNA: TGTGCCATCAGAGCGGGAGTTGACACCGGGGAGCTGTTTTTT
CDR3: CAIRAGVDTGELFF

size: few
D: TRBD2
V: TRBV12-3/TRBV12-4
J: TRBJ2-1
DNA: TGTGCCAGCACTACCGGGACTAGTTCATCTGCGCAGTTCTTC
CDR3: CASTTGTSSSAQFF

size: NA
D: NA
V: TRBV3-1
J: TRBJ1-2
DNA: TGTGCCAGCAGCCAAAGGACAGTCTCCTATGGCTACACCTTC
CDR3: CASSQRTVSYGYTF

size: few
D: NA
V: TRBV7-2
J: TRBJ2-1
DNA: TGTGCCAGCAGCTACTTAATCCTCTCGGTCAATGAGCAGTTCTTC
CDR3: CASSYLILSVNEQFF

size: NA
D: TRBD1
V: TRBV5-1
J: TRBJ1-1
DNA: TGCGCCAGCAGCTTACATTCGACAGGGGGGAGAAACACTGAAGCTTTCTTT
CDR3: CASSLHSTGGRNTEAFF

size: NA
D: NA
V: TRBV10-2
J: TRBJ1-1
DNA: TGCGCCAGCAGTGTAGGGGACACCATTGAAGCTTTCTTT
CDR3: CASSVGDTIEAFF